This T cell receptor (beta chain) stems from a study of CD8 T cells in ankylosing spondylitis. Regarding the study as a whole: Researchers reportedly found disease-linked clones significantly enriched in matched ankylosing spondylitis synovial fluid. Clones linked to the disease showed a CD8+ phenotype. They occurred at relatively low frequencies in peripheral blood.

This clonotype was counted at least ten times. What it binds is not known. Quantitative barcoded 5'-RACE was used to prepare TCR beta libraries. TCRdb re-called the 5' RACE reads with MiXCR, one entry per CDR3 protein. Altogether roughly 200,000 distinct CDR3 sequences are present, around a quarter being singletons, with the ten largest covering 5% to 8%. CDR3 length: 15 residues. The J segment lost 7 bases and the V segment lost 5 bases, leaving 11 bases of the junction unmatched. Germline assignment: CDR1 SGHTA and CDR2 FQGNSA. The clonotype originates from a male donor with ankylosing spondylitis or in good health (not recorded which). The specimen was blood, either unsorted or a sorted T cell fraction (not recorded which). J is TRBJ2-3 and V is TRBV7-2; 8 positions agree with TRBD2. CDR3 bases: TGTGCCAGCAGCCCCGAGTACAGCGGGAGTTATACGCAGTATTTT. Translating it yields CASSPEYSGSYTQYF.